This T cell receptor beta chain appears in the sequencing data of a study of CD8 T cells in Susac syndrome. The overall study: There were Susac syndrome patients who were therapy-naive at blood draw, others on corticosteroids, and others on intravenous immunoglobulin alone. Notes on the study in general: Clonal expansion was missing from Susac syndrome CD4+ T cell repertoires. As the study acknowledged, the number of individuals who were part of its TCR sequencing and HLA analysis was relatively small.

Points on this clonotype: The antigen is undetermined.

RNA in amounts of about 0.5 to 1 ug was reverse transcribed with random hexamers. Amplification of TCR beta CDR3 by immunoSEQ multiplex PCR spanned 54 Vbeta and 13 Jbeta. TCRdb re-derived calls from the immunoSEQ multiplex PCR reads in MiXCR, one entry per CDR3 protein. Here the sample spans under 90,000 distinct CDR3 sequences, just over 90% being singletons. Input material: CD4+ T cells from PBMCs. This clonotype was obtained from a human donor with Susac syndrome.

DNA for the CDR3: TGCGCCAGCAGCGCTGACAGGGGGGTACCCGGGGAGCTGTTTTTT. Its protein product is CASSADRGVPGELFF. The chain uses TRBV5-1 and TRBJ2-2; 9 bases align to TRBD1. The CDR3 is 15 residues long. J gave up 6 bases and V 4 bases, and 7 bases lay outside the gene matches. Germline CDR1 reads SGHRS; CDR2 reads YFSETQ.